This entry lists 17 T cell receptor beta chains sequenced from one sample in a study of read filtering for tumor transcriptome and immune sequencing. The library was built from about 400 ng RNA with molecular barcoded adaptors for alpha/delta and beta/gamma chains. Using its own MiXCR run on the reads, TCRdb lists one record per CDR3 protein. Here the sample spans 50,000 to 65,000 distinct CDR3 sequences, roughly 19% being singletons. The material sequenced was a population of CD138-negative cells sorted from bone marrow. Receptors were obtained from a donor aged 40 or older with multiple myeloma.

Regarding this clonotype: The likely explanation is a read error, given a far larger clone one base away. The chain is built from TRBV11-1 and TRBJ2-5; TRBD1 matches 10 bases. The CDR3 is 15 residues long. The ends lost 2 bases at V and 5 bases at J; junction bases unmatched: 5. Germline assignment: CDR1 SGHAT and CDR2 FQDESV (reference sequence). The CDR3 bases are TGTGCCAGCAGCTTACGGGACAGGGGAGAGGAGACCCAGTACTTC. It encodes CASSLRDRGEETQYF.

This clonotype was observed at least ten times. This chain joins TRBV14 and TRBJ2-5; D uncertain. This CDR3 contains 12 residues. Deletions cut 1 base from V and 7 bases from J, with 7 bases between. Germline assignment: CDR1 SGHDN and CDR2 FVKESK. The CDR3 reads CASSQVVGTQYF. For the CDR3, the DNA is TGTGCCAGCAGCCAAGTCGTGGGGACCCAGTACTTC.

This clonotype has ten or more counts. The CDR3 sequence is CASSPLTRNEQFF. The CDR3 DNA reads as TGTGCCAGCAGTCCCCTAACAAGAAATGAGCAGTTCTTC. V gene TRBV28 combines with J gene TRBJ2-1; D ambiguous. The V gene's germline CDR1 is MDHEN and CDR2 SYDVKM. Trimming shortened V by 5 bases and J by 7 bases, and 12 bases separated the two germline ends. The CDR3 extends over 13 amino acids.

This clonotype was found many times. The chain employs TRBV14 and TRBJ2-7; 8 bases line up with TRBD2. CDR3 length equals 15 residues. V gave up 4 bases and J gave up 1 base; unmatched junction bases: 6. Germline V CDR1 and CDR2: SGHDN, FVKESK. This CDR3 is CASSRRGGVSYEQYF. CDR3 in DNA: TGTGCCAGCAGCCGACGGGGGGGCGTTTCCTACGAGCAGTACTTC.

This clonotype was counted at least ten times. The V gene is TRBV20-1, the J gene TRBJ2-5, with D perhaps TRBD2 (6 bases). Germline CDR1 reads DFQATT; CDR2 reads SNEGSKA (reference sequence). V dropped 3 bases and J dropped 1 base, with 9 bases sitting between them. This CDR3 spans 13 amino acids. In DNA, the CDR3 is TGCAGTGCTAGCGGGAGTACCCAAGAGACCCAGTACTTC. The encoded protein is CSASGSTQETQYF.

On this clonotype: This CDR3 fails to terminate in the conserved phenylalanine or tryptophan, so it likely reflects a read error. The chain links TRBV20-1 to TRBJ2-5; weak D call: TRBD2 (6 bases). Trimming cost V 4 bases and J 4 bases, with 19 bases left between them. The CDR3 has 15 residues. CDR1 and CDR2 from the germline V gene are DFQATT and SNEGSKA (reference sequence). The CDR3 spells CSATFRDGGRETQYS. The CDR3 coding sequence is TGCAGTGCTACGTTCCGGGACGGGGGTCGAGAGACCCAGTACTCC.

In this sample, this clonotype turned up many times. V usage is TRBV7-6 and J usage is TRBJ2-1; 10 nucleotides align to TRBD2. V lost 1 base and J lost 0; bases outside the gene matches: 9. The CDR3 has 19 residues. CDR1 SGHVS and CDR2 FNYEAQ come from the germline V gene. CDR3 DNA: TGTGCCAGCAGCTTAGGTGGGGCTAGCGGGGGTTTCTCCTACAATGAGCAGTTCTTC. This sequence encodes CASSLGGASGGFSYNEQFF.

The rearrangement links TRBV6-1 to TRBJ2-1; D gene unclear. V was pared by 2 bases and J by 7 bases, with 12 bases between. The CDR3 has 14 amino acids. The germline CDR1 and CDR2 sequences are MNHNS and SASEGT. The DNA of the CDR3 is TGTGCCAGCAGTGAATCTGGCCCCAAGAATGAGCAGTTCTTC. It yields the protein CASSESGPKNEQFF.

About this clonotype itself: Being one base from a much bigger clone, this may be a read error. The chain combines TRBV10-2 with TRBJ2-2, with TRBD2 matching 8 bases. CDR1 is WSHSY, CDR2 SAAADI, per germline. The CDR3 extends over 15 amino acids. The CDR3 DNA is TGCGCCAGCAGTGTGAGACTAGCGAGCACCGGGGAGCTGCTTTTT. Translated: CASSVRLASTGELLF.

Many counts were recorded for this clonotype. The genes are TRBV20-1 and TRBJ1-4; tentative D call: TRBD1 (5 bases). CDR3 length: 15 amino acids. Trimming stripped 2 bases from V and 4 bases from J, with 14 bases between. CDR1 and CDR2 from the germline V gene are DFQATT and SNEGSKA (reference sequence). DNA for the CDR3: TGCAGTGCTAGATCCTGGGACGGCAGTAATGAAAAACTGTTTTTT. Translating it yields CSARSWDGSNEKLFF.

This clonotype was seen many times. The V gene is TRBV12-3 or TRBV12-4, the J gene TRBJ2-3, with 8 bases that match TRBD1. Trimming at V came to 3 bases and at J to 0 bases, leaving 2 bases not matched to a gene. CDR3 length equals 15 residues. The CDR3 sequence: CASSFRQGSTDTQYF. The DNA for the CDR3 is TGTGCCAGCAGTTTTCGACAGGGGAGCACAGATACGCAGTATTTT.

This clonotype came up many times. The chain has TRBV25-1 and TRBJ2-5; D could derive from TRBD1 or TRBD2 (5 bases each). The V gene's germline CDR1 is MGHDK and CDR2 SYGVNS. This CDR3 has 12 residues. Deletions cut 6 bases from V and 7 bases from J, with 12 bases between. CDR3 loop: CASSFPGRTQYF. In DNA form, the CDR3 reads TGTGCCAGCAGCTTCCCGGGACGGACCCAGTACTTC.

This clonotype was seen only a few times. The rearrangement joins TRBV19 to TRBJ2-1, with TRBD2 matching 8 bases. Per the germline V gene, CDR1 is LNHDA and CDR2 is SQIVND (reference sequence). The CDR3 spans 15 residues. With 5 bases clipped from V and 1 base from J, the junction kept 4 bases outside the gene matches. CDR3 DNA sequence: TGTGCCAGTAGTCTAGCGGGCCAATCCTACAATGAGCAGTTCTTC. Translated, it gives CASSLAGQSYNEQFF.

At least ten counts were recorded for this clonotype. The chain has TRBV20-1 and TRBJ1-2, with D uncertain. The V and J ends lost 0 bases and 4 bases respectively, with 12 bases between them. CDR1 is DFQATT and CDR2 is SNEGSKA in the germline V gene (reference sequence). There are 14 residues in the CDR3. The CDR3 loop is CSARENGDLYGYTF. The CDR3 nucleotides are TGCAGTGCTAGAGAGAATGGGGATCTCTATGGCTACACCTTC.

This clonotype showed up many times. V gene TRBV20-1 combines with J gene TRBJ2-4; possible D gene TRBD2, 7 bases. Trimming left V 1 base short and J 0 bases short, with 13 bases between. Germline V lookup: CDR1 DFQATT, CDR2 SNEGSKA (reference sequence). The CDR3 is 16 amino acids. The CDR3 DNA reads TGCAGTGCTAGAGGAGAGGGGGGGTTAGCCAAAAACATTCAGTACTTC. This translates into CSARGEGGLAKNIQYF.

As to this clonotype: The junction departs from the called germline gene at one end, perhaps through a read error. In DNA form, the CDR3 reads TGTGCCAGCAGCTTTGAGGGAGGGTCCGTTGGCACTGAAGCTCTCTTT. Amino acids: CASSFEGGSVGTEALF. J is TRBJ1-1 and V is TRBV5-5; the D is unclear. CDR3 size: 16 residues. Looked up from germline, CDR1 is SGHKS and CDR2 is YYEKEE (reference sequence).

The table lists this clonotype with many counts. The junction differs from germline at one of its ends, possibly a read error. J is TRBJ2-2 and V is TRBV10-2, with 12 nucleotides matching TRBD1. The CDR3 sequence is 15 residues long. Germline V gene sequence: CDR1 WSHSY, CDR2 SAAADI. CDR3: CASSGTGGLTGELFF. The CDR3 DNA reads as TGTGCCAGCAGCGGGACAGGGGGCCTCACCGGGGAGCTGTTTTTT.